Below are 20 T cell receptor beta chains sequenced from a single sample in a study of T cell clonality in common variable immunodeficiency. The method was immunoSEQ multiplex PCR; TCRdb's version includes in-frame clones alone and lacks a portion of them. The sample holds approximately 52,000 clones, and no clone turns up only once. Specimen: peripheral blood mononuclear cells. The receptors here all came from a person aged 18-69 years in good health.

As concerns this clone: The read finishes 3 residues shy of the CDR3 end, and the germline J gene is used to complete it. V gene TRBV30 combines with J gene TRBJ1-1, with D possibly TRBD1 on 5 matching bases. The length of the CDR3 is 15 residues. Trimming cost V 0 bases and J 3 bases, with 14 bases left between them. Germline CDR1 GTSNPN, CDR2 SVGIG (reference sequence). CDR3 region: CAWSVAWGIDTEAFF. Partial CDR3 DNA: TGTGCCTGGAGTGTAGCCTGGGGCATTGACACTGAA.

This clone was recorded many times. The read ends 3 residues before the CDR3 terminus; that terminus is restored from the germline J gene. The chain links TRBV7-8 to TRBJ2-1; a possible D gene is TRBD1 (5 bases). The CDR3 length is 14 residues. Germline V gives CDR1 SGHVS, CDR2 FQNEAQ. The V end lost 6 bases, the J end lost 4 bases, and 13 bases lay between the germline ends. The sequenced part of the CDR3 DNA is TGTGCCAGCAGAGCTGGGGCAGAATACAATGAG. Protein sequence: CASRAGAEYNE. Given in full, the CDR3 is CASRAGAEYNEQFF.

This clone showed up just a few times. The DNA read from the CDR3 is TGTGCCTACCGAGGGGGGGGCGATCAGCCG. It specifies CAYRGGGDQP. The entire CDR3 reads CAYRGGGDQPQYF. V and J are TRBV30 and TRBJ2-3; weak D call: TRBD2 (7 bases). Read sequence stops 3 residues before the CDR3 end, and the germline J gene provides the missing end. The CDR3 runs to 13 residues. Germline values: CDR1 GTSNPN, CDR2 SVGIG (reference sequence).

This clone was seen ten or more times. The CDR3 extends 3 residues past the end of the read, so its final part is completed from the germline J gene. The chain has TRBV20-1 and TRBJ2-3; 7 bases agree with TRBD2. The CDR3 has 14 residues. Germline CDR1 is DFQATT and CDR2 is SNEGSKA (reference sequence). With 3 bases clipped from V and 2 bases from J, the junction kept 5 bases outside the gene matches. Incomplete CDR3 DNA: TGCAGTGCTAGCCGACTAGCCTACACAGATACG. This translates into CSASRLAYTDT. The full CDR3 protein is CSASRLAYTDTQYF.

In this sample, this clone turned up many times. The CDR3 loop reads CASSQEGGAGAYNEQFF. The DNA read from the CDR3 is TGTGCCAGCAGCCAAGAGGGGGGGGCGGGAGCCTACAATGAG. The chain uses TRBV4-2 and TRBJ2-1, with D possibly TRBD2 on 7 matching bases. The read is 3 residues too short to cover the CDR3 end, so that end is filled in from the germline J gene. This CDR3 has 17 residues. Germline loops: CDR1 LGHNA, CDR2 YNFKEQ. Between the trimmed V and J ends, which lost 0 bases and 2 bases, there was a span of 14 bases.

This clone has ten or more counts. The DNA ends 3 residues before the CDR3 does, and the rest of the CDR3 is filled in from the germline J gene. The chain employs TRBV12-5 and TRBJ2-1, with TRBD1 matching 8 bases. J gave up 2 bases and V 4 bases, and 4 bases lay outside the gene matches. CDR1 is LGHNT and CDR2 is FRNRAP in the germline V gene. The CDR3 runs to 15 residues. CDR3 loop: CASGYGQGAYNEQFF. The CDR3 DNA, read in part, is TGTGCTAGTGGTTACGGACAGGGCGCCTACAATGAG.

Ten or more counts support this clone. The read falls 3 residues short of the CDR3 end, and the missing part is taken from the germline J gene. The J gene is TRBJ2-5, the V gene TRBV20-1; D is perhaps TRBD1 (7 bases). Between the trimmed V and J ends, which lost 1 base and 1 base, there was a span of 10 bases. The CDR3 sequence is 14 residues long. CDR1 and CDR2 from the germline V gene are DFQATT and SNEGSKA (reference sequence). CDR3 protein: CSARGQGGQETQYF. The sequenced part of the CDR3 DNA is TGCAGTGCTAGAGGGCAGGGGGGCCAAGAGACC.

This clone was recorded at least ten times. The read ends 3 residues before the CDR3 terminus; that terminus is restored from the germline J gene. The chain carries TRBV20-1 and TRBJ2-4; TRBD2 agrees at 7 bases. V shed 0 bases, J shed 0 bases, and the junction held 8 bases outside the gene matches. Germline-derived CDR1 and CDR2 are DFQATT and SNEGSKA (reference sequence). The CDR3 has 17 residues. CDR3 sequence reads: CSARDSGGPLAKNIQYF. Incomplete CDR3 DNA: TGCAGTGCTAGAGATTCGGGGGGTCCATTAGCCAAAAACATT.

This clone was counted at least ten times. The read ends 3 residues early relative to the CDR3; the germline J gene fills the gap. This sequence joins TRBV23-1 and TRBJ1-5; D uncertain. TRBV23-1 is noted as an ORF with a role that remains uncertain. The CDR3 loop spans 16 amino acids. Trimming took 0 bases from V and 0 from J, leaving 9 bases between them. CDR3: CASSQSWAPSNQPQHF. The CDR3 DNA, read in part, is TGCGCCAGCAGTCAATCGTGGGCGCCTAGCAATCAGCCC.

This clone was counted many times. The sequence runs out 3 residues before the end of the CDR3; the remainder is reconstructed from the germline J gene. V gene TRBV6-2 or TRBV6-3 combines with J gene TRBJ2-1; no reliable D call. The V end lost 11 bases, the J end lost 3 bases, and 14 bases lay between the germline ends. Germline CDR1 MNHEY, CDR2 SVGEGT. There are 13 residues in the CDR3. CDR3 DNA, as far as it was read: TGTGCCGGTCAGTCGTCCGACTACAATGAG. Translation gives CAGQSSDYNE. The full CDR3 protein reads CAGQSSDYNEQFF.

This clone occurred many times. Read coverage stops 3 residues before the CDR3 terminus; the germline J gene supplies the remainder. The V call is TRBV20-1, the J call TRBJ2-1, with 10 bases identical to TRBD2. The CDR3 loop spans 14 amino acids. The V gene's germline CDR1 is DFQATT and CDR2 SNEGSKA (reference sequence). After removal of 0 bases from V and 8 bases from J, the junction contained 4 bases not matched to a gene. The sequenced part of the CDR3 DNA is TGCAGTGCTAGAGATATCCTAGCGGGAGATGAG. Its translation is CSARDILAGDE. In full, the CDR3 is CSARDILAGDEQFF.

This clone was counted ten times or more. The read ends 3 residues early relative to the CDR3; the germline J gene fills the gap. The gene calls are TRBV19 and TRBJ2-5, with 14 nucleotides matching TRBD2. CDR3 length: 17 amino acids. Per germline, CDR1 LNHDA and CDR2 SQIVND (reference sequence). The junction had 8 bases not matched to a gene; V was cut back by 4 bases and J by 4 bases. The DNA read from the CDR3 is TGTGCCAGTAGTACTACGGGACTAGCGGGAGATAGAGAGACC. Encoded protein: CASSTTGLAGDRET. The entire CDR3 protein reads CASSTTGLAGDRETQYF.

This clone occurred many times. The CDR3 end lies 3 residues beyond the end of the read and is filled in from the germline J gene. This chain uses TRBV19 with TRBJ1-6, with TRBD1 identical over 7 bases. This CDR3 has 14 residues. Germline trimming cut 4 bases from V and 10 bases from J; bases unmatched to any gene: 7. Germline assignment: CDR1 LNHDA and CDR2 SQIVND (reference sequence). CDR3: CASSRTGLGSPLHF. Partial CDR3 DNA: TGTGCCAGTAGTAGGACAGGTTTGGGGTCACCC.

The table lists this clone with many counts. The read terminates 3 residues before the CDR3 end, so the remaining end is supplied by the germline J gene. The chain carries TRBV30 and TRBJ1-1; tentatively, D is TRBD1 (5 bases). The CDR3 extends over 14 amino acids. Germline CDR1 GTSNPN, CDR2 SVGIG (reference sequence). Trimming took 0 bases from V and 4 from J, leaving 12 bases between them. The CDR3 spells CAWSVLRGGTEAFF. The CDR3 DNA, read in part, is TGTGCCTGGAGTGTACTCCGGGGGGGCACTGAA.

This clone has at least ten counts. The CDR3 goes on 3 residues after the read ends, and that part is filled in from the germline J gene. This chain joins TRBV7-3 and TRBJ2-5; 8 bases are shared with TRBD1. The length of the CDR3 is 14 residues. Per the germline V gene, CDR1 is SGHTA and CDR2 is FQGTGA. Trimming removed 5 bases from V and 1 base from J; junction bases left unmatched: 3. The CDR3 spells CASSGTGGQETQYF. The part of the CDR3 DNA that was read is TGTGCCAGCAGCGGAACAGGGGGCCAAGAGACC.

This clone has a count of ten or more. The CDR3 extends 3 residues past the end of the read, so its final part is completed from the germline J gene. The J gene is TRBJ2-5, the V gene TRBV30; TRBD1 matches at 7 bases. V was clipped by 6 bases and J by 5 bases; unmatched bases: 9. Germline-derived CDR1 and CDR2 are GTSNPN and SVGIG (reference sequence). CDR3 length equals 13 residues. The covered CDR3 bases are TGTGCCTGTAACAGACAGGGATCGGAGACC. Residues: CACNRQGSET. The whole CDR3 is CACNRQGSETQYF.

Ten or more counts support this clone. The read terminates 3 residues ahead of where the CDR3 ends, so the germline J gene completes it. The chain uses TRBV29-1 and TRBJ2-1, with 13 positions matching TRBD2. Germline CDR1 and CDR2: SQVTM and ANQGSEA. The CDR3 contains 15 residues. Trimming at V came to 4 bases and at J to 8 bases, leaving 8 bases not matched to a gene. This CDR3 is CSVARTSGSVDEQFF. The covered CDR3 bases are TGCAGCGTTGCCCGGACTAGCGGGAGCGTAGATGAG.

This clone was recorded many times. The read gets to within 3 residues of the CDR3 end, and the germline J gene fills in the rest. The chain has TRBV19 and TRBJ2-2; 8 nucleotides match TRBD1. V lost 6 bases and J lost 3; bases outside the gene matches: 6. Germline V gene data show CDR1 as LNHDA and CDR2 as SQIVND (reference sequence). This CDR3 contains 15 residues. CDR3: CASRPSGGHTGELFF. The sequenced CDR3 bases are TGTGCCAGTAGACCTTCAGGGGGCCACACCGGGGAG.

This clone was counted only a few times. The CDR3 loop is CSARRGVAGVDTQYF. CDR3 DNA, as far as it was read: TGCAGTGCTAGACGGGGGGTAGCGGGAGTGGATACG. The V gene is TRBV20-1, the J gene TRBJ2-3, with 9 bases aligning to TRBD2. The DNA ends 3 residues before the CDR3 does, and the rest of the CDR3 is filled in from the germline J gene. The length of the CDR3 is 15 residues. J gave up 6 bases and V 2 bases, and 9 bases lay outside the gene matches. Germline V lookup: CDR1 DFQATT, CDR2 SNEGSKA (reference sequence).

Comment on this clone: The CDR3 end lies 3 residues beyond the end of the read and is filled in from the germline J gene. This sequence joins TRBV5-1 and TRBJ2-7; a weak D match, TRBD1 (5 bases). Trimming pared 5 bases from V and 5 bases from J, leaving 17 bases between. This CDR3 region has 14 residues. CDR1 and CDR2 (germline): SGHRS, YFSETQ. Incomplete CDR3 DNA: TGCGCCAGCAGTACAGGTCCCGGGCGCGACGAG. Translated: CASSTGPGRDE. In full, the CDR3 reads CASSTGPGRDEQYF.